The clone carrying this T cell receptor (beta chain) was recorded at least ten times. Its antigen is not known. The sample comes from a study of human T cells and chemical hapten exposure. Time point: pre-sensitization, week 0. As to treatment: therapeutic diphenylcyclopropenone sensitization with weekly scalp DPC. From germline, CDR1 is MNHNS and CDR2 SASEGT. The CDR3 is made up of 14 amino acids. V was clipped by 6 bases and J by 6 bases, with 15 bases between them. General observations from the study: Those TCRs sitting above 1 in 1000 frequency stayed the same with DPC sensitization. The study found expanded TCRs formed significantly more large CDR3 similarity clusters than controls.

Per the study methods: Across samples, TCR counts had a median of roughly 96,000 and ranged from about 23,224 to 700,000. TCRdb recomputed calls from the RACE reads with MiXCR, one row per CDR3 protein. None of the V and J calls come from the authors' own analysis; TCRdb made them. This table has about 92,000 distinct CDR3 sequences, roughly a tenth appearing once. The V gene is TRBV6-1, the J gene TRBJ1-5, with a weak D call TRBD1 (6 bases). The receptor was derived from a woman between 40 and 50 years old with alopecia areata. Some clones in this sample may be carry-over from other donors' samples. Here the sequenced sample was whole blood, taken in connection with sensitization to the hapten diphenylcyclopropenone (DPC). This CDR3 is CASSATRGGQPQHF. The CDR3 bases are TGTGCCAGCAGCGCGACCAGGGGTGGTCAGCCCCAGCATTTT.